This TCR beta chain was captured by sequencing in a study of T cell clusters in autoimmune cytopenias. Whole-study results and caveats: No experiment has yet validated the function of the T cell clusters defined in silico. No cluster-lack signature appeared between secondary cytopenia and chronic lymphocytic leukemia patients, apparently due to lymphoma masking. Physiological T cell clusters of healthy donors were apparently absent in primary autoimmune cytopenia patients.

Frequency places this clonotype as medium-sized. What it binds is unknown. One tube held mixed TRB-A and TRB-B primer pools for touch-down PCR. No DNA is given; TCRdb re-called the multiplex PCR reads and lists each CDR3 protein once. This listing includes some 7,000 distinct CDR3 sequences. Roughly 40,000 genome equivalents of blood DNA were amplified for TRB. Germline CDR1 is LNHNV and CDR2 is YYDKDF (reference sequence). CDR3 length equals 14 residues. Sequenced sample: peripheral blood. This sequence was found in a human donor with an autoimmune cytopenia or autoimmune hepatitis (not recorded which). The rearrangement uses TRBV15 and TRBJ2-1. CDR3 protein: CATSRVETSNEQFF.